Presented here are 26 T cell receptor beta chains from one specimen sequenced in a study of blood T cell repertoires in COVID-19. This table comes from immunoSEQ multiplex PCR, and its TCRdb copy is limited to in-frame clones, with some not included. The sample carries 100,000 to 150,000 clones, roughly 90% recorded once. The source material was peripheral blood. The receptor set was obtained from a man aged 65-85 years with active COVID-19.

The genes are TRBV9 and TRBJ2-1, with TRBD2 matching 8 bases. Germline V gene sequence: CDR1 SGDLS, CDR2 YYNGEE. V shed 4 bases and J 9 bases; nucleotides not matched to a gene: 15. This CDR3 comprises 16 residues. This CDR3 is CASSPLGGRIEGEQFF. CDR3 nucleotides: TGTGCCAGCAGCCCTTTGGGCGGGAGGATTGAGGGTGAGCAGTTCTTC.

The chain uses TRBV27 and TRBJ2-2; D is undetermined. Looked up from germline, CDR1 is MNHEY and CDR2 is SMNVEV (reference sequence). The CDR3 is made up of 15 amino acids. V lost 6 bases and J 4 bases, leaving 15 bases between the germline ends. CDR3 nucleotides: TGTGCCAGCAGAATACAACCTAGTGGCACCGGGGAGCTGTTTTTT. Translation: CASRIQPSGTGELFF.

This chain links TRBV2 with TRBJ2-5; maybe TRBD2 (6 bases). Between the trimmed V and J ends, which lost 8 bases and 3 bases, there was a span of 13 bases. CDR3 length: 13 residues. Germline loops: CDR1 SNHLY, CDR2 FYNNEI. The CDR3 sequence: CASGGTAKETQYF. The CDR3 coding sequence is TGTGCCAGCGGAGGGACTGCAAAAGAGACCCAGTACTTC.

The rearrangement joins TRBV9 to TRBJ1-1, with D maybe TRBD1 (6 bases). CDR1 and CDR2 from the germline V gene are SGDLS and YYNGEE. V was pared by 3 bases and J by 0 bases, with 9 bases between. The CDR3 runs 14 residues. CDR3 sequence (DNA): TGTGCCAGCAGCGAGGGACACTTGAACACTGAAGCTTTCTTT. Its translation: CASSEGHLNTEAFF.

The chain couples TRBV9 to TRBJ1-4; D perhaps matches TRBD1 (6 bases). Trimming shortened V by 4 bases and J by 8 bases, and 18 bases separated the two germline ends. Looked up from germline, CDR1 is SGDLS and CDR2 is YYNGEE. This CDR3 is 15 amino acids long. The chain's CDR3 is CASSPTGIRGEKLFF. The DNA of the CDR3 is TGTGCCAGCAGCCCCACGGGGATTAGGGGGGAAAAACTGTTTTTT.

The chain carries TRBV4-2 and TRBJ2-6, with 14 positions matching TRBD2. This CDR3 is 23 amino acids long. The germline V gene encodes CDR1 LGHNA and CDR2 YNFKEQ. J was trimmed by 0 bases and V by 4 bases; bases with no gene match: 17. CDR3 sequence reads: CASSRNTPGLAGEVGSGANVLTF. The CDR3 DNA reads TGTGCCAGCAGCCGGAATACACCGGGACTAGCGGGAGAAGTTGGCTCTGGGGCCAACGTCCTGACTTTC.

The V and J genes are TRBV10-1 and TRBJ1-1; D may be TRBD1 (5 bases). CDR1 and CDR2 from the germline V gene are WNHNN and SYGVQD (reference sequence). This CDR3 is built from 13 residues. Trimming shortened V by 6 bases and J by 4 bases, and 12 bases separated the two germline ends. DNA of the CDR3: TGCGCCAGCAGCCCTGACGGGGGCACTGAAGCTTTCTTT. Translating it yields CASSPDGGTEAFF.

The chain has TRBV7-2 and TRBJ1-6; 9 bases align to TRBD1. V shed 3 bases and J 14 bases; nucleotides not matched to a gene: 8. There are 14 residues in the CDR3. Germline V gene data show CDR1 as SGHTA and CDR2 as FQGNSA. The CDR3 sequence is CASSLDRGPPSLHF. In DNA form, the CDR3 reads TGTGCCAGCAGCTTGGACAGGGGCCCCCCGTCCCTCCACTTT.

The rearrangement uses TRBV28 and TRBJ1-5; D is uncertain. The CDR3 covers 14 residues. Trimming cost V 5 bases and J 0 bases, with 8 bases left between them. CDR1 is MDHEN and CDR2 is SYDVKM in the germline V gene. In nucleotides, the CDR3 is TGTGCCAGCAGTCAGGTTGATAGCAATCAGCCCCAGCATTTT. As protein: CASSQVDSNQPQHF.

The rearrangement links TRBV6-2 or TRBV6-3 to TRBJ2-7; a possible D gene is TRBD2 (6 bases). This CDR3 has 14 residues. V was trimmed by 4 bases and J by 6 bases, leaving 16 bases between them. Germline CDR1 reads MNHEY; CDR2 reads SVGEGT. The DNA of the CDR3 is TGTGCCAGCAGTTCGGTAGGACTACCACCCGAGCAGTACTTC. It is translated as CASSSVGLPPEQYF.

V usage is TRBV19 and J usage is TRBJ2-3; TRBD2 is a possible D gene (5 bases). This CDR3 is 14 amino acids long. CDR1 is LNHDA and CDR2 is SQIVND in the germline V gene (reference sequence). Trimming left V 4 bases short and J 1 base short, with 9 bases between. CDR3 coding DNA: TGTGCCAGTAGTACAGGTAGCGGCACAGATACGCAGTATTTT. Its translation is CASSTGSGTDTQYF.

The rearrangement links TRBV6-2 or TRBV6-3 to TRBJ2-1, with 7 nucleotides matching TRBD2. Germline V gene lookup returns CDR1 MNHEY and CDR2 SVGEGT. The length of the CDR3 is 17 residues. The ends lost 0 bases at V and 8 bases at J; junction bases unmatched: 13. The CDR3 nucleotides are TGTGCCAGCAGTTACTCGTATCTGGGAGGGCGAGACGATGAGCAGTTCTTC. Its translation is CASSYSYLGGRDDEQFF.

The chain has TRBV10-3 and TRBJ1-2, with a tentative D call TRBD1 (6 bases). The V end was cut by 6 bases, the J end by 4 bases, with 15 bases between. From germline, CDR1 is ENHRY and CDR2 SYGVKD. The CDR3 is 14 residues long. CDR3 DNA sequence: TGTGCCATCAGGTCCCGGGACAACCTCTATGGCTACACCTTC. Translated: CAIRSRDNLYGYTF.

The chain joins TRBV5-4 to TRBJ1-1; 7 positions agree with TRBD1. Trimming removed 4 bases from V and 4 bases from J; junction bases left unmatched: 10. The CDR3 spans 15 residues. Germline CDR1 is SGHNT and CDR2 is YYREEE (reference sequence). The DNA for the CDR3 is TGTGCCAGCAGCCAGGCAGGGGGGCGCACCACTGAAGCTTTCTTT. Translation: CASSQAGGRTTEAFF.

This rearrangement joins TRBV3-1 (or the pseudogene TRBV3-2) to TRBJ1-1; D might be TRBD1 (5 bases). The CDR3 is 16 amino acids. Germline CDR1 reads LGHDT; CDR2 reads YNNKEL (reference sequence). V was pared by 3 bases and J by 0 bases, with 14 bases between. The CDR3 here is CASSHRTGGMNTEAFF. The CDR3 region has the DNA TGTGCCAGCAGCCACCGGACGGGGGGAATGAACACTGAAGCTTTCTTT.

The chain couples TRBV27 to TRBJ2-1; unclear D gene. V was pared by 3 bases and J by 8 bases, with 23 bases between. The CDR3 runs 17 residues. CDR1 and CDR2 (germline): MNHEY, SMNVEV (reference sequence). The CDR3 DNA sequence: TGTGCCAGCAGTTTTCGTCTAGTTGATCCCCCGTTACATGAGCAGTTCTTC. Translating it yields CASSFRLVDPPLHEQFF.

The genes are TRBV10-1 and TRBJ2-7; 11 bases agree with TRBD1. Germline V gives CDR1 WNHNN, CDR2 SYGVQD (reference sequence). Germline trimming cut 6 bases from V and 6 bases from J; bases unmatched to any gene: 7. The CDR3 totals 14 residues. Here the CDR3 reads CASSSGQGGPEQYF. For the CDR3, the DNA is TGCGCCAGCAGCTCGGGACAGGGGGGTCCCGAGCAGTACTTC.

This rearrangement joins TRBV5-1 to TRBJ1-4, with D perhaps TRBD1 (6 bases). From germline, CDR1 is SGHRS and CDR2 YFSETQ. Trimming removed 0 bases at V and 6 bases at J, with 9 bases between. CDR3 size: 14 residues. CDR3 amino acids: CASSLARGDEKLFF. CDR3 DNA: TGCGCCAGCAGCTTGGCCAGGGGAGATGAAAAACTGTTTTTT.

J is TRBJ1-4 and V is TRBV7-2, with D uncertain. CDR1 and CDR2 (germline): SGHTA, FQGNSA. This CDR3 contains 15 residues. The V and J ends lost 3 bases and 8 bases respectively, with 16 bases between them. CDR3 DNA sequence: TGTGCCAGCAGCTTGGGAGGAGGTAGGGCGGAAAAACTGTTTTTT. Residues: CASSLGGGRAEKLFF.

V is TRBV5-1 and J is TRBJ1-2, with 7 bases fitting TRBD1. Germline V gene data show CDR1 as SGHRS and CDR2 as YFSETQ. The CDR3 is 13 amino acids. Trimming took 3 bases from V and 4 from J; bases not matched to a gene: 3. The CDR3 coding sequence is TGCGCCAGCAGCTGGGACAGACCCTATGGCTACACCTTC. Amino acids: CASSWDRPYGYTF.

The CDR3 DNA reads TGTGCCACCGGACTCGGAGATACGCAGTATTTT. Translated, it gives CATGLGDTQYF. The chain has TRBV10-3 and TRBJ2-3, with D possibly TRBD2 on 5 matching bases. The CDR3 contains 11 residues. Germline CDR1 reads ENHRY; CDR2 reads SYGVKD. Trimming removed 10 bases from V and 5 bases from J, with 10 bases in between.

This clone was counted only a few times. The rearrangement joins TRBV7-9 to TRBJ2-1; 8 bases match TRBD2. The CDR3 covers 17 residues. Germline V CDR1 and CDR2: SEHNR, FQNEAQ (reference sequence). Trimming took 2 bases from V and 0 from J; bases not matched to a gene: 6. CDR3 coding DNA: TGTGCCAGCAGCTTATCACAGCGGGGGAGCTCCTACAATGAGCAGTTCTTC. Encoded protein: CASSLSQRGSSYNEQFF. Full variable domain (outside the CDR3, taken from reference TRBV7-9 and TRBJ2-1): DTGVSQNPRHKITKRGQNVTFRCDPISEHNRLYWYRQTLGQGPEFLTYFQNEAQLEKSRLLSDRFSAERPKGSFSTLEIQRTEQGDSAMYLCASSLSQRGSSYNEQFFGPGTRLTVL.

This clone was recorded a few times. V and J are TRBV11-2 and TRBJ2-5, with 7 bases fitting TRBD1. Germline CDR1 reads SGHAT; CDR2 reads FQNNGV. The CDR3 sequence is 15 residues long. V shed 4 bases, J shed 5 bases, and the junction held 10 bases outside the gene matches. The CDR3 sequence is CASSYDRARWETQYF. The DNA for the CDR3 is TGTGCCAGCAGCTACGACAGGGCCCGATGGGAGACCCAGTACTTC.

This chain connects TRBV7-9 to TRBJ2-7; 8 bases match TRBD1. The CDR3 is 16 amino acids. Germline trimming cut 5 bases from V and 2 bases from J; bases unmatched to any gene: 11. CDR1 is SEHNR, CDR2 FQNEAQ, per germline (reference sequence). CDR3 coding DNA: TGTGCCAGCAGCCTTGACGACGGACAGGGAACCTACGAGCAGTACTTC. Amino acid sequence: CASSLDDGQGTYEQYF.

V usage is TRBV7-2 and J usage is TRBJ1-2, with TRBD1 matching 7 bases. Trimming at V came to 5 bases and at J to 7 bases, leaving 4 bases not matched to a gene. This CDR3 contains 12 residues. Germline assignment: CDR1 SGHTA and CDR2 FQGNSA. As DNA, the CDR3 is TGTGCCAGCAGCACCGACAGGGTTGGCTACACCTTC. Amino acid sequence: CASSTDRVGYTF.

The J gene is TRBJ1-1, the V gene TRBV19, with 12 bases aligning to TRBD1. Germline CDR1 LNHDA, CDR2 SQIVND (reference sequence). J lost 7 bases, V lost 8 bases, and 8 bases had no gene match. This CDR3 spans 14 amino acids. The CDR3 spells CASSDRDRGREAFF. As DNA, the CDR3 is TGTGCCAGTTCTGACCGGGACAGGGGGCGTGAAGCTTTCTTT.